This T cell receptor beta chain derives from a study of T cells in localized non-small cell lung cancer. Libraries were prepared by immunoSEQ multiplex PCR; TCRdb keeps only in-frame clonotypes and omits some of them. The data contain 130,000 or so clones, 80% to 90% of them singletons. A remark on this clone: Its antigen is undetermined.

Germline V gene data show CDR1 as SGHNT and CDR2 as YYREEE (reference sequence). J gave up 5 bases and V 2 bases, and 6 bases lay outside the gene matches. CDR3 length equals 16 residues. Study outcomes and limitations: Uninvolved nearby lung showed the greatest T cell clonality, exceeding that found in tumor. Greater T cell density in blood accompanied longer overall survival. Investigators sequenced only a single tumor region, leaving heterogeneity possible.

The TCR comes from a female donor of 60 years or more with stage I lung adenocarcinoma. This rearrangement joins TRBV5-4 to TRBJ2-5; TRBD2 matches at 13 bases. The material was peripheral blood, obtained before any cancer treatment. The CDR3 is CASSLGLAGAGETQYF. CDR3 bases: TGTGCCAGCAGCTTAGGACTAGCGGGAGCGGGGGAGACCCAGTACTTC.